The rows below give T cell receptor beta chains drawn from one sample of a study of blood T cells in healthy people across ages. TCRdb re-analysed the 5' RACE reads in MiXCR, keeping a single row per CDR3 protein. The sample lists 700,000 to 900,000 distinct CDR3 sequences; approximately 55% were seen once. Sample: blood. The receptors were sampled from a man at least 80 years old in good health. Each CDR3 is given with its conserved first and last residue. Each record gives: clone size, J gene, D gene, V gene, CDR3 DNA, CDR3 protein. A D gene is named only where the DNA matches it firmly. Part of the rows lack a size; the others show once, few, many or a class for expanded clones.

>-|TRBJ2-7|-|TRBV10-3
TGTGCAACCAGTGAAGACACAGCCTACGAGCAGTACTTC
CATSEDTAYEQYF
>-|TRBJ2-7|-|TRBV10-3
TGTGCCATCAGTGCCGGTCCCTACGAGCAGTACTTC
CAISAGPYEQYF
>few|TRBJ2-6|-|TRBV3-1
TGTGCCAGCAGCCACCGGGACCCTATATCCTCTGGGGCCAACGTCCTGACTTTC
CASSHRDPISSGANVLTF
>-|TRBJ2-5|TRBD2|TRBV6-5
TGTGCCAGCAGTTCACGGACTAGCGGGAGGAGGAAGACCCAGTACTTC
CASSSRTSGRRKTQYF
>-|TRBJ2-7|-|TRBV3-1
TGTGCCAGCAGCCACATGGGCCCCTACGAGCAGTACTTC
CASSHMGPYEQYF
>-|TRBJ2-7|-|TRBV6-5
TGTGCCAGCAGTGACTCGAGCACGGACGAGCAGTACTTC
CASSDSSTDEQYF
>-|TRBJ1-2|TRBD1|TRBV27
TGTGCCAGCAGTTTACAGGGGGTCGGGGAGAAGGGCTACACCTTC
CASSLQGVGEKGYTF
>-|TRBJ2-1|TRBD2|TRBV20-1
TGCAGTGCTAGAGACCCTCGGTCACTAGCGGGAGGTAATGAGCAGTTCTTC
CSARDPRSLAGGNEQFF
>-|TRBJ2-4|TRBD2|TRBV6-5
TGTGCCAGCAGTTCCCCTCGGGGGGGCATTCAGTACTTC
CASSSPRGGIQYF
>-|TRBJ2-7|TRBD2|TRBV5-4
TGTGCCAGCAGCTTGGCTAGCGGGAGGGCCCTCGAGCAGTACTTC
CASSLASGRALEQYF
>-|TRBJ2-7|-|TRBV7-2
TGTGCCAGCAGCTTACTTCAGGGAGTTGGCGAGCAGTACTTC
CASSLLQGVGEQYF
>few|TRBJ2-5|-|TRBV9
TGTGCCAGCAGCGTTGGGGCTCCAGGGGAGCAGTACTTC
CASSVGAPGEQYF
>few|TRBJ2-1|TRBD2|TRBV18
TGTGCCAGCTCACCACCTAGCGCGGGGGGCCTCTCCTACAATGAGCAGTTCTTC
CASSPPSAGGLSYNEQFF
>once|TRBJ1-1|TRBD1|TRBV27
TGTGCCAGCAGTCCACCCAACAGGGGAGGAACTGAAGCTTTCTTT
CASSPPNRGGTEAFF
>few|TRBJ1-1|-|TRBV10-3
TGTGCCGTAGCAACAGGGATGGGCATTGAAGCTTTCTTT
CAVATGMGIEAFF
>-|TRBJ1-1|-|TRBV29-1
TGCAGCGTTGACAGGGGTACGGCGACTGAAGCTTTCTTT
CSVDRGTATEAFF
>-|TRBJ1-6|TRBD1|TRBV3-1
TGTGCCAGCAGCCTCACAGGGGGCAGTTCACCTCTCCACTTT
CASSLTGGSSPLHF
>-|TRBJ2-3|-|TRBV7-2
TGTGCCAGCAGCTTAGGAGGGGGCGGGAGTGGGATAGGTACGCAGTATTTT
CASSLGGGGSGIGTQYF
>-|TRBJ2-1|-|TRBV5-1
TGCGCCAGCAGCTTCGCGGGGTGGGATGAGCAGTTCTTC
CASSFAGWDEQFF
>-|TRBJ2-1|-|TRBV7-9
TGTGCCAGCAGCCTCGAGGCAGGGGTAGGTGAGCAGTTCTTC
CASSLEAGVGEQFF
>-|TRBJ2-3|-|TRBV9
TGTGCCAGCAGCGTAGAGATCATGGAAGATACGCAGTATTTT
CASSVEIMEDTQYF
>-|TRBJ2-1|-|TRBV12-5
TGTGCTAGTGGTCCCTACTCCTACAATGAGCGGTTCTTC
CASGPYSYNERFF
>-|TRBJ1-6|-|TRBV7-3
TGTGCCAGCAGAAAGGGGGATAATTCACCCCTCCACTTT
CASRKGDNSPLHF
>few|TRBJ2-4|TRBD2|TRBV28
TGTGCCAGCAGTTTAACGGGGGGTTTAGCCAAAAACATTCAGTACTTC
CASSLTGGLAKNIQYF
>-|TRBJ2-5|-|TRBV24-1
TGTGCCACCAGTGATTCTGTTGAGGCGGCCGGAAAGACCCAGTACTTC
CATSDSVEAAGKTQYF
>-|TRBJ2-2|-|TRBV20-1
TGCAGTGCTGGACTTTATAATCACGGGGAGCTGTTTTTT
CSAGLYNHGELFF
>-|TRBJ2-3|-|TRBV11-2
TGTGCCAGCAGCTACAGACGGCCTTTCACAGATACGCAGTATTTT
CASSYRRPFTDTQYF
>-|TRBJ2-5|-|TRBV12-3/TRBV12-4
TGTGCCAGCAGTCGTGGGGGATATTCCTATCAAGAGACCCAGTACTTC
CASSRGGYSYQETQYF
>-|TRBJ2-4|-|TRBV10-3
TGTGCCATACCCCCAATTGCCCGCCTTGACTCACATCCAGGGAGGCAGTACTTC
CAIPPIARLDSHPGRQYF
>-|TRBJ2-1|TRBD2|TRBV7-9
TGTGCCAGCAGGTACTACAGGCCCTACACTAGCGGGAGGGAGCTTGCTGAGCAGTTCTTC
CASRYYRPYTSGRELAEQFF
>few|TRBJ2-3|-|TRBV10-2
TGCGCCAGCAGTGAGTCGGGGCAGGCAGTAGATACGCAGTATTTT
CASSESGQAVDTQYF
>-|TRBJ2-3|TRBD1|TRBV20-1
TGCAGTGCTAGAGATCCTGGACAGGGCCCGCGAGATACGCAGTATTTT
CSARDPGQGPRDTQYF
>-|TRBJ2-1|-|TRBV29-1
TGCAGCGTTGAAGAGTCCCCAGGGAGGTCCTACAATGAGCGGTTCTTC
CSVEESPGRSYNERFF
>-|TRBJ2-1|-|TRBV10-3
TGTGCCATCAATGGGGGTTCAAGGGATGAGCAGTTCTTC
CAINGGSRDEQFF
>-|TRBJ1-1|-|TRBV6-1
TGTGCCAGCAACCTGGGACCGGGGACTGAAGCTTTCTTT
CASNLGPGTEAFF
>-|TRBJ2-7|TRBD2|TRBV6-6
TGTGCCAGCAGCAACGCCGCTAGCGGGAGTTACGAGCAGTACTTC
CASSNAASGSYEQYF
>-|TRBJ2-1|-|TRBV20-1
TGCAGTGCTAGAGAGCCTAGCAAGGCCTACAATGAGCAGTTCTTC
CSAREPSKAYNEQFF
>-|TRBJ2-1|-|TRBV2
TGTGCCCAAAGGAAAAGGGGGTTAGATGAGCAGTTCTTC
CAQRKRGLDEQFF
>few|TRBJ1-5|TRBD1|TRBV24-1
TGTGCCACCAGTGGCCACAGGGGTGGTGGACAGCCCCAGCATTTT
CATSGHRGGGQPQHF
>-|TRBJ2-5|TRBD1|TRBV20-1
TGCAGTGCTCTCGGGACAGGGGGAGAGACCCAGTACTTC
CSALGTGGETQYF
>-|TRBJ1-5|TRBD1|TRBV18
TGTGCCAGCTCACCGATCGGACAGGCCTCGAATCAGCCCCAGCATTTT
CASSPIGQASNQPQHF
>few|TRBJ2-7|-|TRBV7-2
TGTGCCAGCAGCTCAGGGGGGGGCGCCCGTTACGAGCAGTACTTC
CASSSGGGARYEQYF
>-|TRBJ2-7|-|TRBV12-3/TRBV12-4
TGTGCCAGCAGTTTCTCCCCAGGGTGGAGCGAGCAGTACTTC
CASSFSPGWSEQYF
>-|TRBJ2-1|-|TRBV28
TGTGCCAGCAGTAAAAGCACGGGGACCCTTGTCAAGGTGCAGTTCTTC
CASSKSTGTLVKVQFF
>few|TRBJ2-1|-|TRBV15
TGTGCCACCAGCAGAGCGGGCGACAACGGGGGTGAGCAGTTCTTC
CATSRAGDNGGEQFF
>few|TRBJ2-7|TRBD1|TRBV20-1
TGCAGTGCCCCTTTCGACAGGGGCTACGAGCAGTACTTC
CSAPFDRGYEQYF
>-|TRBJ1-2|-|TRBV4-2
TGTGCCAGCAGCCAAGAAAGAACAGGGATCTATGGCTACACCTTC
CASSQERTGIYGYTF
>few|TRBJ2-3|-|TRBV6-6
TGTGCCAGCAGTTACCCTACAGGGCAGGCAGATACGCAGTATTTT
CASSYPTGQADTQYF
>-|TRBJ1-2|TRBD1|TRBV29-1
TGCAGCGTTGTCCAGGGGGGGTCGGGCTACACCTTC
CSVVQGGSGYTF
>few|TRBJ2-1|TRBD2|TRBV5-1
TGCGCCAGCAGCCGCCAGACTAGCGGCGTTCAGTTCTTC
CASSRQTSGVQFF
>few|TRBJ2-7|-|TRBV5-1
TGCGCCAGCAGACCCACGGCTAGCGACACCTACGAGCAGTACTTC
CASRPTASDTYEQYF